This TCR beta chain was identified in a study of blood T cells in healthy people across ages. Study-wide background: Roughly one uniquely barcoded beta molecule per two T cells was captured.

A second PCR, run for roughly 7 to 12 cycles, used a sample-barcoded 5' primer plus a J-beta primer mix. Each cDNA was tagged by a template-switch adaptor containing 12 random nucleotides. MiXCR was run by TCRdb on the 5' RACE reads, yielding one entry per CDR3 protein. The table shows about 800,000 distinct CDR3 sequences, with 25% occurring only once. Study outcomes and limitations: When one million T cells were used, diversity estimates were thought to be underestimates.

Turning to this clonotype: Its specificity is not known.

The same sample was also used in a study of T cells of mothers and their children.

The sequence was collected from a boy aged 5-17 years in good health. Material: blood.

CDR3 bases: TGCGCCAGCAGCGCTACGGGAGGAACGGAAGGAAAACTGTTTTTT. Protein product: CASSATGGTEGKLFF. The chain employs TRBV5-1 and TRBJ1-4; the D is unclear. In germline, CDR1 is SGHRS, CDR2 YFSETQ. The CDR3 runs to 15 residues. V was clipped by 4 bases and J by 10 bases, with 20 bases between them.